Detailed here is one T cell receptor (beta chain). Compared with germline, one end of the junction differs, possibly owing to a read error. Germline CDR1 reads MNHEY; CDR2 reads SMNVEV (reference sequence). This CDR3 contains 13 residues. About 0.5 to 1 ug RNA was reverse transcribed with random hexamers. TCRdb fed the immunoSEQ multiplex PCR reads into MiXCR, producing one record per CDR3 protein. The sample lists under 150,000 distinct CDR3 sequences; around 95% were seen once. These data belong to a study of CD8 T cells in Susac syndrome. This clonotype originated in a human donor with Susac syndrome. Sequenced material: CD4+ T cells from PBMCs. The genes are TRBV27 and TRBJ1-1; D gene unclear. The CDR3 sequence: CASRLGLATEAFF. The CDR3 coding sequence is TGTGCCAGCCGTTTAGGATTGGCCACTGAAGCTTTCTTT.